These T cell receptor beta chains were read from a single sample in a study of blood T cell repertoires in COVID-19. The assay was immunoSEQ multiplex PCR, and TCRdb's table has in-frame clones only and misses some. The data show more than 300,000 clones, roughly 86% seen once. Sequenced sample: peripheral blood. These receptors were collected from a woman aged 25 to 39 with COVID-19, enrolled during active disease. The CDR3 runs from the conserved cysteine through the conserved F or W. The order of the fields is J gene, V gene, CDR3 protein.

J gene: TRBJ2-3; V gene: TRBV24-1; CDR3 protein: CATSDPSGRDTQYF
J gene: TRBJ1-2; V gene: TRBV11-2; CDR3 protein: CASSHGAVGAGYTF
J gene: TRBJ2-2; V gene: TRBV24-1; CDR3 protein: CATSDYKRENTGELFF
J gene: TRBJ1-2; V gene: TRBV27; CDR3 protein: CASTPRQGFNYGYTF
J gene: TRBJ2-3; V gene: TRBV10-1; CDR3 protein: CASSELGADTQYF
J gene: TRBJ2-7; V gene: TRBV28; CDR3 protein: CASSGTAYEQYF
J gene: TRBJ2-5; V gene: TRBV6-5; CDR3 protein: CASSKLAALRETQYF
J gene: TRBJ1-2; V gene: TRBV28; CDR3 protein: CASSSGQGGGYTF
J gene: TRBJ2-6; V gene: TRBV4-1; CDR3 protein: CASSQGRDSSGANVLTF
J gene: TRBJ1-4; V gene: TRBV2; CDR3 protein: CASSERWNEKLFF
J gene: TRBJ2-3; V gene: TRBV5-3; CDR3 protein: CARSLELAGGGDTQYF
J gene: TRBJ1-5; V gene: TRBV28; CDR3 protein: CASTSGQGRYSNQPQHF
J gene: TRBJ2-2; V gene: TRBV5-1; CDR3 protein: CASRRTGAPGELFF
J gene: TRBJ2-7; V gene: TRBV6-5; CDR3 protein: CASSHRAISSYEQYF
J gene: TRBJ2-7; V gene: TRBV10-2; CDR3 protein: CASSETGSYEQYF
J gene: TRBJ2-1; V gene: TRBV19; CDR3 protein: CASSIVGSGNEQFF
J gene: TRBJ2-1; V gene: TRBV7-8; CDR3 protein: CASSSPVASSYNEQFF
J gene: TRBJ1-1; V gene: TRBV18; CDR3 protein: CASYATHSGNFGNTEAFF
J gene: TRBJ2-1; V gene: TRBV30; CDR3 protein: CAWSVARQLQQFF
J gene: TRBJ2-5; V gene: TRBV5-4; CDR3 protein: CASSLGLIQETQYF
J gene: TRBJ2-5; V gene: TRBV9; CDR3 protein: CASSAEETSGSETQYF
J gene: TRBJ2-1; V gene: TRBV6-5; CDR3 protein: CASSYGGRARDEQFF
J gene: TRBJ1-5; V gene: TRBV27; CDR3 protein: CASSLLSGQGNQPQHF
J gene: TRBJ1-1; V gene: TRBV6-5; CDR3 protein: CASSYRPSNTEAFF
J gene: TRBJ1-5; V gene: TRBV6-5; CDR3 protein: CASNTVYSNQPQHF
J gene: TRBJ2-7; V gene: TRBV20-1; CDR3 protein: CSASTEYEQYF
J gene: TRBJ2-7; V gene: TRBV28; CDR3 protein: CASRIDSFPREQYF
J gene: TRBJ2-7; V gene: TRBV6-6; CDR3 protein: CASSLRATGGSYEQYF
J gene: TRBJ1-2; V gene: TRBV30; CDR3 protein: CAWTGTGNGYTF
J gene: TRBJ2-7; V gene: TRBV15; CDR3 protein: CATSRDDQARNF
J gene: TRBJ1-6; V gene: TRBV30; CDR3 protein: CAWSGTGANSPLHF
J gene: TRBJ2-7; V gene: TRBV5-1; CDR3 protein: CASSLAGRGDEQYF
J gene: TRBJ2-2; V gene: TRBV28; CDR3 protein: CASSLLAENPGELFF
J gene: TRBJ2-5; V gene: TRBV10-1; CDR3 protein: CASSESRAQETQYF
J gene: TRBJ1-6; V gene: TRBV6-5; CDR3 protein: CASKPTVGNSPLHF
J gene: TRBJ1-5; V gene: TRBV21-1; CDR3 protein: CASSEAVDRGGVSVHF
J gene: TRBJ1-5; V gene: TRBV28; CDR3 protein: CASKPWAISRNQPQHF
J gene: TRBJ1-5; V gene: TRBV5-1; CDR3 protein: CASSWSGTGNQPQHF
J gene: TRBJ2-5; V gene: TRBV10-3; CDR3 protein: CAIGGAGGQETQYF
J gene: TRBJ2-1; V gene: TRBV10-3; CDR3 protein: CAIRKAGTSGSREQFF